This TCR beta chain was obtained from a study of response to subunit inactivated influenza vaccine. Study-wide findings and caveats: There was a suggestion from the authors that each seasonal influenza vaccination recruits few new T cells.

Germline assignment: CDR1 MNHEY and CDR2 SVGAGI. V was pared by 1 base and J by 4 bases, with 12 bases between. This CDR3 region has 15 residues. This clonotype was seen many times. Its antigen is as yet unknown. TCRdb independently ran MiXCR on the RT-PCR reads; one entry per CDR3 protein. The sample shows 500,000 to 600,000 distinct CDR3 sequences, roughly 8.2% of them seen only once. Sequencing used PBMCs from blood, obtained less than 25 months after vaccination. This receptor was identified in a man between 50 and 75 years old who received an inactivated influenza vaccine. The chain combines TRBV6-5 with TRBJ2-3, with a possible D match to TRBD2 (6 bases). The CDR3 reads CASSYFGRRPDTQYF. For the CDR3, the DNA is TGTGCCAGCAGTTACTTTGGGAGGAGGCCAGATACGCAGTATTTT.